Each of the 26 T cell receptor beta chains below was sequenced from the same sample in a study of cytomegalovirus exposure and HLA in healthy donors. The data were produced by immunoSEQ multiplex PCR, yet TCRdb's version contains in-frame clones alone and is incomplete. The sample lists a few hundred thousand clones, around 90% occurring once. The sequenced sample was PBMCs. All receptors derive from a woman aged 25 to 45 in good health and CMV-seronegative.

This chain links TRBV5-1 with TRBJ2-7; TRBD1 might be the D (6 bases). Germline V CDR1 and CDR2: SGHRS, YFSETQ. The CDR3 runs to 14 residues. V gave up 0 bases and J gave up 2 bases, with 9 bases separating them. The CDR3 DNA is TGCGCCAGCAGCTTGGACAGGGAAACCTACGAGCAGTACTTC. Translation: CASSLDRETYEQYF. The complete variable domain, with remaining parts taken from reference TRBV5-1 and TRBJ2-7, reads KAGVTQTPRYLIKTRGQQVTLSCSPISGHRSVSWYQQTPGQGLQFLFEYFSETQRNKGNFPGRFSGRQFSNSRSEMNVSTLELGDSALYLCASSLDRETYEQYFGPGTRLTVT.

The chain has TRBV6-1 and TRBJ2-2; 8 bases map to TRBD2. The length of the CDR3 is 15 residues. The junction had 7 bases not matched to a gene; V was cut back by 6 bases and J by 4 bases. CDR1 is MNHNS, CDR2 SASEGT, per germline. The CDR3 spells CASRPRLASTGELFF. DNA of the CDR3: TGTGCCAGCAGGCCCAGACTAGCGAGCACCGGGGAGCTGTTTTTT.

The V and J genes are TRBV15 and TRBJ2-2, with 10 nucleotides matching TRBD2. Germline assignment: CDR1 LNHNV and CDR2 YYDKDF (reference sequence). Trimming took 1 base from V and 6 from J; bases not matched to a gene: 2. This CDR3 is built from 15 residues. In DNA, the CDR3 is TGTGCCACCAGCAGAGGCAGCGGGAGGGCCGGGGAGCTGTTTTTT. Translation: CATSRGSGRAGELFF.

The genes are TRBV2 and TRBJ2-1; D gene uncertain. Trimming took off 2 bases at V and 5 bases at J, with 19 bases between the two ends. The CDR3 is made up of 17 amino acids. The germline CDR1 and CDR2 sequences are SNHLY and FYNNEI. CDR3: CASSETPVVASNNEQFF. The CDR3 coding sequence is TGTGCCAGCAGTGAAACCCCAGTCGTTGCATCGAACAATGAGCAGTTCTTC. Full variable domain (outside the CDR3, taken from reference TRBV2 and TRBJ2-1): EPEVTQTPSHQVTQMGQEVILRCVPISNHLYFYWYRQILGQKVEFLVSFYNNEISEKSEIFDDQFSVERPDGSNFTLKIRSTKLEDSAMYFCASSETPVVASNNEQFFGPGTRLTVL.

This chain uses TRBV9 with TRBJ2-1; 7 positions agree with TRBD1. The junction had 10 bases not matched to a gene; V was cut back by 1 base and J by 6 bases. The CDR3 covers 16 residues. The germline V gene encodes CDR1 SGDLS and CDR2 YYNGEE. The CDR3 protein is CASSVSGGDGPNEQFF. The CDR3 DNA reads as TGTGCCAGCAGCGTATCAGGGGGAGACGGGCCCAATGAGCAGTTCTTC.

This chain uses TRBV7-9 with TRBJ2-2; D call uncertain. Per germline, CDR1 SEHNR and CDR2 FQNEAQ (reference sequence). The V end was cut by 5 bases, the J end by 4 bases, with 8 bases between. The CDR3 is made up of 13 amino acids. The CDR3 nucleotides read TGTGCCAGCAGCCCCCCACCCACCGGGGAGCTGTTTTTT. Its protein is CASSPPPTGELFF.

The chain uses TRBV2 and TRBJ2-5; D gene uncertain. Germline V gene sequence: CDR1 SNHLY, CDR2 FYNNEI. This CDR3 has 15 amino acids. V gave up 6 bases and J gave up 1 base, with 15 bases separating them. CDR3 in DNA: TGTGCCAGCAGGGGTACGGGCAGCCTCCAAGAGACCCAGTACTTC. It encodes CASRGTGSLQETQYF.

CDR3 region: CAWKEPAGETQYF. In DNA, the CDR3 is TGTGCCTGGAAGGAACCCGCTGGGGAGACCCAGTACTTC. J is TRBJ2-5 and V is TRBV30; D not certain. Germline V gene data show CDR1 as GTSNPN and CDR2 as SVGIG (reference sequence). The V gene lost 4 bases and the J gene lost 5 bases, with 14 bases spanning the gap. CDR3 size: 13 residues. The whole variable domain, filled in from reference TRBV30 and TRBJ2-5, reads SQTIHQWPATLVQPVGSPLSLECTVEGTSNPNLYWYRQAAGRGLQLLFYSVGIGQISSEVPQNLSASRPQDRQFILSSKKLLLSDSGFYLCAWKEPAGETQYFGPGTRLLVL.

This chain joins TRBV21-1 and TRBJ2-7; TRBD2 is the table's D call, not checked against the DNA. TRBV21-1 is given as a pseudogene. This CDR3 contains 13 residues. This CDR3 reads CASRAWMTYEQYF. In nucleotides, the CDR3 is TGTGCCAGCAGGGCGTGGATGACTTACGAGCAGTACTTC.

The table lists this clone with a count of one. This rearrangement joins TRBV7-9 to TRBJ2-1, with 8 bases matching TRBD2. Germline CDR1 reads SEHNR; CDR2 reads FQNEAQ (reference sequence). The CDR3 consists of 16 residues. Trimming took 1 base from V and 4 from J; bases not matched to a gene: 6. DNA of the CDR3: TGTGCCAGCAGCTTAGGCCAACTAGCGGTATACAATGAGCAGTTCTTC. Translating gives CASSLGQLAVYNEQFF.

This chain links TRBV11-1 with TRBJ2-7, with a weak D call TRBD1 (6 bases). Per germline, CDR1 SGHAT and CDR2 FQDESV (reference sequence). V lost 5 bases and J 3 bases, leaving 8 bases between the germline ends. The CDR3 is made up of 12 amino acids. The CDR3 protein is CASSDRYYEQYF. The DNA of the CDR3 is TGTGCCAGCAGCGACAGGTACTACGAGCAGTACTTC.

This clone came up a few times. The chain carries TRBV7-9 and TRBJ2-5; no clear D gene. V dropped 3 bases and J dropped 5 bases, with 1 base sitting between them. CDR3 length equals 10 residues. Germline V gene lookup returns CDR1 SEHNR and CDR2 FQNEAQ (reference sequence). The chain's CDR3 is CASSLETQYF. The CDR3 bases are TGTGCCAGCAGCTTGGAGACCCAGTACTTC.

This clone was seen a few times. This chain links TRBV15 with TRBJ1-5; D is perhaps TRBD1 (6 bases). In germline, CDR1 is LNHNV, CDR2 YYDKDF (reference sequence). V shed 0 bases and J shed 6 bases, with 12 bases lying between them. The CDR3 covers 15 residues. CDR3 sequence reads: CATSRDKQGGQPQHF. DNA of the CDR3: TGTGCCACCAGCAGAGATAAACAGGGTGGTCAGCCCCAGCATTTT.

The V call is TRBV27, the J call TRBJ1-1; D is unresolved. Trimming took 3 bases from V and 4 from J, leaving 12 bases between them. The germline gives CDR1 MNHEY, CDR2 SMNVEV (reference sequence). CDR3 size: 14 residues. DNA for the CDR3: TGTGCCAGCAGTTTTGGGTCGATGAGCACTGAAGCTTTCTTT. Translated: CASSFGSMSTEAFF.

The V call is TRBV5-1, the J call TRBJ2-7; TRBD1 matches at 9 bases. Per the germline V gene, CDR1 is SGHRS and CDR2 is YFSETQ. The CDR3 has 14 residues. V trimming: 1 base; J trimming: 6 bases; junction bases outside the gene matches: 5. The CDR3 nucleotides read TGCGCCAGCAGCTTGAAGGGACAGGGTTCCGAGCAGTACTTC. Protein: CASSLKGQGSEQYF.

The chain carries TRBV28 and TRBJ2-1, with 7 bases matching TRBD2. Trimming at V came to 5 bases and at J to 7 bases, leaving 11 bases not matched to a gene. Germline assignment: CDR1 MDHEN and CDR2 SYDVKM. This CDR3 region has 15 residues. CDR3 bases: TGTGCCAGCAGTCCACCTCAGCGGGATATGAATGAGCAGTTCTTC. It yields the protein CASSPPQRDMNEQFF. The whole variable domain, filled in from reference TRBV28 and TRBJ2-1, reads DVKVTQSSRYLVKRTGEKVFLECVQDMDHENMFWYRQDPGLGLRLIYFSYDVKMKEKGDIPEGYSVSREKKERFSLILESASTNQTSMYLCASSPPQRDMNEQFFGPGTRLTVL.

The CDR3 is CASSSTDGTYGDTQYF. The CDR3 DNA sequence: TGTGCCAGCAGTTCTACCGACGGGACATATGGGGATACGCAGTATTTT. This rearrangement joins TRBV28 to TRBJ2-3, with TRBD1 as a possible D gene (6 bases). V dropped 4 bases and J dropped 6 bases, with 20 bases sitting between them. Germline CDR1 reads MDHEN; CDR2 reads SYDVKM. The CDR3 has 16 residues.

The chain carries TRBV29-1 and TRBJ2-1; TRBD2 aligns across 14 bases. The CDR3 extends over 13 amino acids. V shed 7 bases, J shed 9 bases, and the junction held 5 bases outside the gene matches. Germline values: CDR1 SQVTM, CDR2 ANQGSEA. The CDR3 loop reads CSAGLAGDSEQFF. CDR3 coding DNA: TGCAGCGCGGGACTAGCGGGAGACAGTGAGCAGTTCTTC.

This CDR3 is CASMNLAGLGEQYF. In DNA, the CDR3 is TGTGCCAGCATGAACTTAGCGGGACTAGGCGAGCAGTACTTC. V is TRBV2 and J is TRBJ2-7, with 8 bases matching TRBD2. Per germline, CDR1 SNHLY and CDR2 FYNNEI. The CDR3 consists of 14 residues. V shed 7 bases and J 6 bases; nucleotides not matched to a gene: 11. Complete variable domain (other parts from reference TRBV2 and TRBJ2-7): EPEVTQTPSHQVTQMGQEVILRCVPISNHLYFYWYRQILGQKVEFLVSFYNNEISEKSEIFDDQFSVERPDGSNFTLKIRSTKLEDSAMYFCASMNLAGLGEQYFGPGTRLTVT.

The rearrangement links TRBV19 to TRBJ2-1; 7 nucleotides line up with TRBD2. The CDR3 sequence is 14 residues long. V was pared by 6 bases and J by 9 bases, with 11 bases of the junction left unmatched. Germline CDR1 and CDR2: LNHDA and SQIVND (reference sequence). In nucleotides, the CDR3 is TGTGCCAGTAGGACCGAGCGGGGCGGGGGTGAGCAGTTCTTC. Translating gives CASRTERGGGEQFF. The full variable domain, rest sourced from reference TRBV19 and TRBJ2-1, is DGGITQSPKYLFRKEGQNVTLSCEQNLNHDAMYWYRQDPGQGLRLIYYSQIVNDFQKGDIAEGYSVSREKKESFPLTVTSAQKNPTAFYLCASRTERGGGEQFFGPGTRLTVL.

The chain employs TRBV28 and TRBJ2-5; D perhaps matches TRBD1 (6 bases). This CDR3 has 14 amino acids. Germline values: CDR1 MDHEN, CDR2 SYDVKM. V was clipped by 2 bases and J by 5 bases, with 12 bases between them. The CDR3 loop reads CASSLTGSLETQYF. Here the CDR3 DNA reads TGTGCCAGCAGTTTAACAGGGTCTCTCGAGACCCAGTACTTC.

The genes are TRBV11-1 and TRBJ2-1, with D tentatively TRBD2 (6 bases). The CDR3 contains 16 residues. Germline assignment: CDR1 SGHAT and CDR2 FQDESV (reference sequence). Trimming stripped 2 bases from V and 6 bases from J, with 17 bases between. The DNA of the CDR3 is TGTGCCAGCAGCTTATTGGGGGGAGCACTTCTCAATGAGCAGTTCTTC. It translates to CASSLLGGALLNEQFF.

This clone was counted a few times. The chain couples TRBV5-4 to TRBJ1-2, with D uncertain. This CDR3 is built from 14 residues. The germline V gene has CDR1 SGHNT and CDR2 YYREEE (reference sequence). Trimming removed 0 bases from V and 7 bases from J, with 13 bases in between. This chain's CDR3 is CASSLEGVGLGYTF. The CDR3 nucleotides are TGTGCCAGCAGCTTGGAGGGAGTTGGTCTTGGCTACACCTTC.

This clone has just a few counts. This chain links TRBV11-1 with TRBJ2-1; 11 bases align to TRBD2. J lost 7 bases, V lost 3 bases, and 5 bases had no gene match. CDR1 and CDR2 (germline): SGHAT, FQDESV (reference sequence). This CDR3 region has 15 residues. The CDR3 DNA sequence: TGTGCCAGCAGCTTTCTAGCGGGAGGTCGGAATGAGCAGTTCTTC. Amino acid sequence: CASSFLAGGRNEQFF.

The chain couples TRBV19 to TRBJ2-1, with 10 bases lining up with TRBD1. V shed 9 bases and J 7 bases; nucleotides not matched to a gene: 6. This CDR3 is built from 13 residues. Germline CDR1 LNHDA, CDR2 SQIVND (reference sequence). CDR3 region: CASRQGARNEQFF. The CDR3 DNA sequence: TGTGCCAGCAGACAGGGGGCGCGTAATGAGCAGTTCTTC.

The chain is built from TRBV9 and TRBJ2-3; weak D call: TRBD1 (6 bases). The CDR3 sequence is 16 residues long. Germline CDR1 SGDLS, CDR2 YYNGEE. The ends were cut back, 4 bases at V and 0 bases at J, with 15 bases in the middle. The CDR3 protein is CASSISDRTSTDTQYF. As DNA, the CDR3 is TGTGCCAGCAGCATATCCGACAGGACTAGCACAGATACGCAGTATTTT.